Listed here are 25 T cell receptor beta chains from one sample, sequenced in a study of OX40 agonist ivuxolimab in advanced cancers. Libraries were prepared by immunoSEQ multiplex PCR; TCRdb keeps only in-frame clonotypes and omits some of them. This table holds tens of thousands of clones, roughly 91% found once. The source was CD4+ or CD8+ T cells sorted from blood, collected in a trial of the OX40 agonist ivuxolimab. These TCRs come from an adult with an advanced solid tumor such as melanoma, head and neck, liver or kidney cancer.

The rearrangement uses TRBV5-1 and TRBJ2-7, with D possibly being TRBD2 (6 bases). V was trimmed by 4 bases and J by 3 bases, leaving 17 bases between them. Per the germline V gene, CDR1 is SGHRS and CDR2 is YFSETQ. The length of the CDR3 is 15 residues. CDR3 DNA: TGCGCCAGCAGCCCCCAGAAGGGACTCCGCTACGAGCAGTACTTC. Protein: CASSPQKGLRYEQYF.

The chain uses TRBV10-1 and TRBJ2-7; D remains unclear. This CDR3 is 13 amino acids long. The germline gives CDR1 WNHNN, CDR2 SYGVQD (reference sequence). Trimming cost V 2 bases and J 7 bases, with 12 bases left between them. CDR3: CASSEDLFREQYF. The CDR3, as DNA: TGCGCCAGCAGTGAGGATCTTTTCCGGGAGCAGTACTTC.

This chain connects TRBV27 to TRBJ1-1; no clear D gene. The V and J ends lost 4 bases and 4 bases respectively, with 19 bases between them. The CDR3 sequence is 16 residues long. Germline V gene data show CDR1 as MNHEY and CDR2 as SMNVEV (reference sequence). CDR3 loop: CASSSPPRGGSTEAFF. CDR3 sequence (DNA): TGTGCCAGCAGTTCCCCCCCACGGGGAGGGAGCACTGAAGCTTTCTTT.

The V and J genes are TRBV14 and TRBJ2-7; 9 bases are shared with TRBD1. Germline V gives CDR1 SGHDN, CDR2 FVKESK. This CDR3 comprises 16 residues. The J segment lost 5 bases and the V segment lost 0 bases, leaving 8 bases of the junction unmatched. CDR3 residues: CASSQDLWDREDEQYF. The CDR3 nucleotides are TGTGCCAGCAGCCAAGATTTATGGGACAGGGAGGACGAGCAGTACTTC. The full variable domain, its missing parts supplied by reference TRBV14 and TRBJ2-7, is EAGVTQFPSHSVIEKGQTVTLRCDPISGHDNLYWYRRVMGKEIKFLLHFVKESKQDESGMPNNRFLAERTGGTYSTLKVQPAELEDSGVYFCASSQDLWDREDEQYFGPGTRLTVT.

This sequence joins TRBV6-1 and TRBJ1-1; D might be TRBD1 (6 bases). V lost 1 base and J lost 9, with 18 bases in between. The CDR3 has 15 amino acids. Germline V CDR1 and CDR2: MNHNS, SASEGT. The CDR3 coding sequence is TGTGCCAGCAGTGAAGAAATTTTTGGGGGCCGTAAAGCTTTCTTT. Translation: CASSEEIFGGRKAFF.

The rearrangement joins TRBV2 to TRBJ2-2; D is unresolved. V was trimmed by 4 bases and J by 1 base, leaving 10 bases between them. Germline CDR1 reads SNHLY; CDR2 reads FYNNEI. The CDR3 spans 15 residues. The CDR3: CASSGVSLNTGELFF. Here the CDR3 DNA reads TGTGCCAGCAGTGGAGTTAGCTTGAACACCGGGGAGCTGTTTTTT. The whole variable domain, filled in from reference TRBV2 and TRBJ2-2, reads EPEVTQTPSHQVTQMGQEVILRCVPISNHLYFYWYRQILGQKVEFLVSFYNNEISEKSEIFDDQFSVERPDGSNFTLKIRSTKLEDSAMYFCASSGVSLNTGELFFGEGSRLTVL.

The V and J genes are TRBV29-1 and TRBJ2-5; 7 nucleotides align to TRBD2. Germline values: CDR1 SQVTM, CDR2 ANQGSEA. Unmatched junction bases numbered 10, after V lost 1 base and J lost 5 bases. The CDR3 consists of 15 residues. CDR3 DNA: TGCAGCGTTGAAGTATTAGCGGGTGCGCTCGAGACCCAGTACTTC. This sequence encodes CSVEVLAGALETQYF.

V usage is TRBV6-5 and J usage is TRBJ1-5, with D possibly TRBD1 on 5 matching bases. The CDR3 spans 15 residues. The germline V gene encodes CDR1 MNHEY and CDR2 SVGAGI. Here the CDR3 reads CAISGGDYSNQPQHF. DNA of the CDR3: TGTGCTATCTCAGGAGGGGATTATAGCAATCAGCCCCAGCATTTT.

This clone was found once. The gene calls are TRBV19 and TRBJ2-3; the D gene is possibly TRBD1 (7 bases). Trimming removed 7 bases at V and 7 bases at J, with 24 bases between. Germline values: CDR1 LNHDA, CDR2 SQIVND (reference sequence). The CDR3 is 16 amino acids. The CDR3 here is CASKGPQGGLHYTQYF. The CDR3 coding sequence is TGTGCCAGTAAAGGGCCCCAGGGGGGACTGCACTATACGCAGTATTTT.

This CDR3 is CASTTPGTSLPNEQFF. CDR3 DNA: TGTGCCAGCACCACCCCCGGGACTAGCCTCCCAAATGAGCAGTTCTTC. The chain has TRBV6-6 and TRBJ2-1, with 9 bases matching TRBD2. Germline V gene data show CDR1 as MNHNY and CDR2 as SVGAGI (reference sequence). Germline trimming cut 7 bases from V and 7 bases from J; bases unmatched to any gene: 14. The CDR3 loop spans 16 amino acids.

This clone appeared once. The V and J genes are TRBV28 and TRBJ1-3; 8 positions match TRBD1. Trimming at V came to 3 bases and at J to 0 bases, leaving 13 bases not matched to a gene. This CDR3 spans 19 amino acids. Germline V gene sequence: CDR1 MDHEN, CDR2 SYDVKM. This chain's CDR3 is CASSFRQGAILYSGNTIYF. CDR3 DNA sequence: TGTGCCAGCAGTTTTAGGCAGGGGGCTATTTTGTACTCTGGAAACACCATATATTTT.

This chain links TRBV30 with TRBJ1-2; D unresolved. Germline assignment: CDR1 GTSNPN and CDR2 SVGIG (reference sequence). This CDR3 has 13 residues. Trimming stripped 0 bases from V and 6 bases from J, with 11 bases between. The DNA for the CDR3 is TGTGCCTGGAGTGTACCTGCCGTGGATGGCTACACCTTC. It specifies CAWSVPAVDGYTF.

The J gene is TRBJ2-7, the V gene TRBV5-6; 12 bases are shared with TRBD1. The germline V gene encodes CDR1 SGHDT and CDR2 YYEEEE. V was clipped by 4 bases and J by 6 bases; unmatched bases: 5. This CDR3 is 14 amino acids long. Here the CDR3 reads CASSGTGGPSEQYF. The CDR3 DNA follows: TGTGCCAGCAGCGGGACAGGGGGCCCCTCCGAGCAGTACTTC.

Turning to this clone: Germline is not matched at one junction end, which may reflect a read error. The chain joins TRBV9 to TRBJ2-1; possible D gene TRBD1, 6 bases. This CDR3 contains 19 residues. CDR1 is SGDLS and CDR2 is YYNGEE in the germline V gene. The CDR3 sequence: CASSVADPNRVVGYNEQLF. The CDR3 DNA reads as TGTGCCAGCAGCGTAGCTGATCCGAACAGGGTGGTTGGCTACAATGAGCAGCTCTTC. The complete variable domain, with remaining parts taken from reference TRBV9 and TRBJ2-1, reads DSGVTQTPKHLITATGQRVTLRCSPRSGDLSVYWYQQSLDQGLQFLIQYYNGEERAKGNILERFSAQQFPDLHSELNLSSLELGDSALYFCASSVADPNRVVGYNEQLFGPGTRLTVL.

The chain is built from TRBV5-6 and TRBJ1-3; D unresolved. This CDR3 has 16 residues. Trimming left V 0 bases short and J 0 bases short, with 10 bases between. Germline V lookup: CDR1 SGHDT, CDR2 YYEEEE. In DNA, the CDR3 is TGTGCCAGCAGCTTGGAGTGGGATCGCTCTGGAAACACCATATATTTT. Protein: CASSLEWDRSGNTIYF.

This sequence joins TRBV28 and TRBJ1-1, with TRBD1 as a possible D gene (6 bases). Germline V lookup: CDR1 MDHEN, CDR2 SYDVKM. The V gene lost 5 bases and the J gene lost 5 bases, with 24 bases spanning the gap. The CDR3 extends over 17 amino acids. The CDR3 loop reads CASSPSPGGASRTEAFF. The CDR3 DNA sequence: TGTGCCAGCAGTCCCTCTCCGGGGGGCGCTTCTCGGACTGAAGCTTTCTTT.

The chain couples TRBV5-1 to TRBJ2-2, with TRBD2 identical over 8 bases. The CDR3 is made up of 16 amino acids. The germline V gene has CDR1 SGHRS and CDR2 YFSETQ. V gave up 4 bases and J gave up 3 bases; unmatched junction bases: 8. This chain's CDR3 is CASSAPGGGDTGELFF. For the CDR3, the DNA is TGCGCCAGCAGCGCTCCCGGGGGGGGAGACACCGGGGAGCTGTTTTTT.

The rearrangement joins TRBV15 to TRBJ2-1; TRBD1 aligns across 10 bases. The CDR3 sequence is 14 residues long. J lost 8 bases, V lost 1 base, and 2 bases had no gene match. CDR1 LNHNV and CDR2 YYDKDF come from the germline V gene (reference sequence). Here the CDR3 reads CATSRGQGADEQFF. DNA for the CDR3: TGTGCCACCAGCAGAGGACAGGGGGCCGATGAGCAGTTCTTC.

The rearrangement uses TRBV19 and TRBJ1-3, with TRBD1 matching over 7 bases. Per the germline V gene, CDR1 is LNHDA and CDR2 is SQIVND (reference sequence). CDR3 length: 16 residues. Trimming cost V 2 bases and J 0 bases; bases outside gene matches: 4. The CDR3 coding sequence is TGTGCCAGTAGTATAACAGGGGCAATCTCTGGAAACACCATATATTTT. As protein: CASSITGAISGNTIYF.

The chain links TRBV18 to TRBJ2-7; D remains ambiguous. CDR1 is KGHSH and CDR2 is LQKENI in the germline V gene. V gave up 3 bases and J gave up 0 bases, with 18 bases separating them. The CDR3 consists of 17 residues. CDR3 protein: CASSPALAGFNSYEQYF. CDR3 DNA sequence: TGTGCCAGCTCACCTGCCCTGGCAGGATTCAACTCCTACGAGCAGTACTTC.

The rearrangement joins TRBV14 to TRBJ2-5; TRBD2 agrees at 12 bases. CDR1 and CDR2 from the germline V gene are SGHDN and FVKESK. Trimming cost V 0 bases and J 5 bases; bases outside gene matches: 7. There are 17 residues in the CDR3. The CDR3 protein is CASSQDWTSGVSETQYF. The CDR3 DNA reads TGTGCCAGCAGCCAAGATTGGACTAGCGGGGTTTCTGAGACCCAGTACTTC. Full variable domain (outside the CDR3, taken from reference TRBV14 and TRBJ2-5): EAGVTQFPSHSVIEKGQTVTLRCDPISGHDNLYWYRRVMGKEIKFLLHFVKESKQDESGMPNNRFLAERTGGTYSTLKVQPAELEDSGVYFCASSQDWTSGVSETQYFGPGTRLLVL.

This clone has only a few counts. The chain recombines TRBV28 with TRBJ2-7, with TRBD1 matching 8 bases. The CDR3 has 15 amino acids. The ends lost 6 bases at V and 2 bases at J; junction bases unmatched: 9. Per germline, CDR1 MDHEN and CDR2 SYDVKM. The CDR3 bases are TGTGCCAGCAGCCTAAGAGTGACAGGGGCCTACGAGCAGTACTTC. Encoded protein: CASSLRVTGAYEQYF.

The chain joins TRBV25-1 to TRBJ2-5; 7 nucleotides line up with TRBD1. V shed 7 bases, J shed 5 bases, and the junction held 10 bases outside the gene matches. Germline CDR1 is MGHDK and CDR2 is SYGVNS. The CDR3 runs 14 residues. The CDR3 coding sequence is TGTGCCAGCAACCGACAGGGCCTCGGGGAGACCCAGTACTTC. It codes for CASNRQGLGETQYF.

V usage is TRBV28 and J usage is TRBJ1-2; D perhaps matches TRBD1 (6 bases). Germline V gives CDR1 MDHEN, CDR2 SYDVKM. The ends were cut back, 3 bases at V and 7 bases at J, with 21 bases in the middle. CDR3 size: 16 residues. The CDR3 is CASSLVGGLLRAGYTF. The DNA for the CDR3 is TGTGCCAGCAGTTTGGTGGGGGGCCTCCTTCGGGCTGGCTACACCTTC.

The chain carries TRBV2 and TRBJ2-2; tentative D call: TRBD2 (6 bases). V lost 7 bases, J lost 0 bases, and 12 bases lay in between. This CDR3 has 15 amino acids. Looked up from germline, CDR1 is SNHLY and CDR2 is FYNNEI. The CDR3 loop reads CASTTGVPNTGELFF. The CDR3 DNA sequence: TGTGCCAGCACCACGGGGGTCCCGAACACCGGGGAGCTGTTTTTT.